Below are 3 T cell receptor beta chains sequenced from a single sample in a study of OX40 agonist ivuxolimab in advanced cancers. Measured with immunoSEQ multiplex PCR; TCRdb has only the in-frame clones, and not every one. The sample holds roughly 64,000 clones, about four fifths seen once. The sample in question was CD4+ or CD8+ T cells sorted from blood, obtained in a trial of the OX40 agonist ivuxolimab. The receptors here all came from an adult with an advanced solid tumor such as melanoma, head and neck, liver or kidney cancer.

The chain combines TRBV11-3 with TRBJ2-1; 15 nucleotides align to TRBD2. There are 17 residues in the CDR3. Trimming cost V 5 bases and J 7 bases; bases outside gene matches: 9. Looked up from germline, CDR1 is SGHNT and CDR2 is YENEEA. CDR3 sequence: CASSPGLAGGPRNEQFF. The DNA for the CDR3 is TGTGCCAGCAGCCCCGGACTAGCGGGAGGGCCGAGGAATGAGCAGTTCTTC.

This clone came up once. The chain has TRBV7-9 and TRBJ1-3; D ambiguous. The CDR3 is 14 residues long. The ends were cut back, 5 bases at V and 7 bases at J, with 15 bases in the middle. Looked up from germline, CDR1 is SEHNR and CDR2 is FQNEAQ (reference sequence). The CDR3 here is CASSPELGINTIYF. CDR3 sequence (DNA): TGTGCCAGCAGCCCTGAGCTGGGAATTAACACCATATATTTT.

V usage is TRBV7-9 and J usage is TRBJ1-2, with D tentatively TRBD1 (6 bases). V gave up 1 base and J gave up 2 bases, with 8 bases separating them. This CDR3 region has 14 residues. Germline V gene data show CDR1 as SEHNR and CDR2 as FQNEAQ (reference sequence). The CDR3 is CASSLGGANYGYTF. The DNA for the CDR3 is TGTGCCAGCAGCTTAGGGGGGGCCAACTATGGCTACACCTTC.